Below, 27 T cell receptor beta chains from the same sample are listed, as sequenced in a study of T cells in localized non-small cell lung cancer. Sequencing used immunoSEQ multiplex PCR; TCRdb keeps in-frame clones, though not all of them. The table shows 55,000 to 65,000 clones, with 90% to 95% occurring only once. This material consisted of peripheral blood, taken before any cancer treatment. These receptors all come from a man aged 35 to 69 with stage I lung adenocarcinoma.

This chain connects TRBV19 to TRBJ2-3, with D tentatively TRBD2 (5 bases). V was trimmed by 1 base and J by 1 base, leaving 15 bases between them. CDR1 and CDR2 from the germline V gene are LNHDA and SQIVND (reference sequence). The CDR3 runs to 17 residues. The CDR3 loop reads CASSIGYSSGRTDTQYF. CDR3 nucleotide sequence: TGTGCCAGTAGTATAGGCTATTCCAGCGGTCGCACAGATACGCAGTATTTT.

V and J are TRBV6-4 and TRBJ2-1; perhaps TRBD1 as D (6 bases). There are 13 residues in the CDR3. Per germline, CDR1 MRHNA and CDR2 SNTAGT. The V gene lost 6 bases and the J gene lost 9 bases, with 15 bases spanning the gap. CDR3: CASSANQGFEQFF. CDR3 in DNA: TGTGCCAGCAGCGCGAACCAGGGGTTTGAGCAGTTCTTC.

The V and J genes are TRBV18 and TRBJ2-7; 9 bases are shared with TRBD2. With 4 bases clipped from V and 5 bases from J, the junction kept 9 bases outside the gene matches. Germline V CDR1 and CDR2: KGHSH, LQKENI. The CDR3 loop spans 15 amino acids. CDR3 DNA: TGTGCCAGCTCACATAAGGCTAGCGGGAACAACGAGCAGTACTTC. It is translated as CASSHKASGNNEQYF.

The chain employs TRBV28 and TRBJ2-7; D is uncertain. CDR1 is MDHEN, CDR2 SYDVKM, per germline. V was shortened by 10 bases and J by 2 bases, with 12 bases between the two germline ends. The CDR3 covers 12 residues. CDR3 sequence (DNA): TGTGCCACCCGAAAGGAGACCTACGAGCAGTACTTC. Protein product: CATRKETYEQYF.

The V and J genes are TRBV7-2 and TRBJ1-3; no definite D call. CDR3 size: 16 residues. Germline V gene lookup returns CDR1 SGHTA and CDR2 FQGNSA. V gave up 4 bases and J gave up 1 base, with 14 bases separating them. The CDR3 nucleotides are TGTGCCAGCAGCTACATAACAGTCTTTTCTGGAAACACCATATATTTT. It is translated as CASSYITVFSGNTIYF.

The chain joins TRBV7-9 to TRBJ2-1; no clear D. The CDR3 covers 13 residues. Germline CDR1 and CDR2: SEHNR and FQNEAQ (reference sequence). V was cut by 1 base and J by 10 bases, with 11 bases left in between. CDR3 nucleotides: TGTGCCAGCAGCTTAGGGGCGCTTCGGGAGCAGTTCTTC. This codes for CASSLGALREQFF.

The J gene is TRBJ1-1, the V gene TRBV5-4; D is unclear. The V end lost 5 bases, the J end lost 4 bases, and 12 bases lay between the germline ends. CDR1 is SGHNT and CDR2 is YYREEE in the germline V gene (reference sequence). The CDR3 loop spans 13 amino acids. CDR3 amino acids: CASRALGGTEAFF. In nucleotides, the CDR3 is TGTGCCAGCAGAGCTTTGGGTGGCACTGAAGCTTTCTTT.

The chain carries TRBV7-3 and TRBJ2-1; D not certain. This CDR3 has 15 residues. The germline gives CDR1 SGHTA, CDR2 FQGTGA. Trimming stripped 2 bases from V and 4 bases from J, with 12 bases between. The CDR3 spells CASSLGPTRYNEQFF. For the CDR3, the DNA is TGTGCCAGCAGCTTAGGGCCCACTCGGTACAATGAGCAGTTCTTC.

This clone appeared once. The V and J genes are TRBV7-6 and TRBJ2-3, with D uncertain. The CDR3 is 14 residues long. Deletions cut 5 bases from V and 2 bases from J, with 11 bases between. Germline loops: CDR1 SGHVS, CDR2 FNYEAQ. CDR3 nucleotides: TGTGCCAGCAGCCGAACCAGGATCACAGATACGCAGTATTTT. Its protein product is CASSRTRITDTQYF.

The chain employs TRBV21-1 and TRBJ1-4; the table's D call of TRBD1 was not tested on the DNA. TRBV21-1 is flagged as a pseudogene. The length of the CDR3 is 14 residues. The CDR3, as DNA: TGTGCCAGCAGCATCCCCAGGGGGTATGAAAAACTGTTTTTT. Amino acids: CASSIPRGYEKLFF.

The rearrangement joins TRBV6-1 to TRBJ1-2; no clear D. V dropped 0 bases and J dropped 4 bases, with 6 bases sitting between them. Germline values: CDR1 MNHNS, CDR2 SASEGT. This CDR3 has 13 amino acids. The CDR3: CASSEARAYGYTF. DNA for the CDR3: TGTGCCAGCAGTGAAGCTAGGGCCTATGGCTACACCTTC.

In DNA form, the CDR3 reads TGTGCCAGCAGTGAGGGACCAGCAGGTACGGCAGATACGCAGTATTTT. This sequence encodes CASSEGPAGTADTQYF. This rearrangement joins TRBV2 to TRBJ2-3; possibly TRBD1 or TRBD2 for D (5 bases each). The CDR3 length is 16 residues. Germline V gene data show CDR1 as SNHLY and CDR2 as FYNNEI. Trimming left V 3 bases short and J 4 bases short, with 17 bases between. The full variable domain, rest sourced from reference TRBV2 and TRBJ2-3, is EPEVTQTPSHQVTQMGQEVILRCVPISNHLYFYWYRQILGQKVEFLVSFYNNEISEKSEIFDDQFSVERPDGSNFTLKIRSTKLEDSAMYFCASSEGPAGTADTQYFGPGTRLTVL.

The chain recombines TRBV7-3 with TRBJ2-5; 7 bases align to TRBD2. From germline, CDR1 is SGHTA and CDR2 FQGTGA. The CDR3 is made up of 17 amino acids. With 5 bases clipped from V and 3 bases from J, the junction kept 15 bases outside the gene matches. The CDR3 coding sequence is TGTGCCAGCAGCCCCGGGAGGATAGCACGTGGGGAAGAGACCCAGTACTTC. It is translated as CASSPGRIARGEETQYF.

This clone came up once. The J gene is TRBJ1-2, the V gene TRBV28; D unresolved. The CDR3 consists of 13 residues. V was shortened by 2 bases and J by 4 bases, with 8 bases between the two germline ends. Germline V CDR1 and CDR2: MDHEN, SYDVKM. The CDR3 DNA is TGTGCCAGCAGTTTAAAGGGTACCTATGGCTACACCTTC. Translation gives CASSLKGTYGYTF.

This clone was observed once. This rearrangement joins TRBV4-1 to TRBJ2-3; possible D gene TRBD1, 5 bases. Germline CDR1 and CDR2: MGHRA and YSYEKL. This CDR3 comprises 15 residues. V was shortened by 0 bases and J by 2 bases, with 9 bases between the two germline ends. The CDR3 sequence: CASSQDRVHTDTQYF. The CDR3 coding sequence is TGCGCCAGCAGCCAAGACAGGGTTCACACAGATACGCAGTATTTT.

The CDR3 DNA sequence: TGTGCCAGCAGCTCCCCCGGGACTACCGACAATGAGCAGTTCTTC. This translates into CASSSPGTTDNEQFF. The chain recombines TRBV7-3 with TRBJ2-1, with 7 bases fitting TRBD2. The CDR3 is made up of 15 amino acids. The ends lost 4 bases at V and 5 bases at J; junction bases unmatched: 8. Germline V gene sequence: CDR1 SGHTA, CDR2 FQGTGA.

This chain connects TRBV28 to TRBJ2-7, with 7 bases fitting TRBD2. Trimming at V came to 1 base and at J to 3 bases, leaving 3 bases not matched to a gene. Per the germline V gene, CDR1 is MDHEN and CDR2 is SYDVKM. The CDR3 consists of 14 residues. The CDR3 reads CASSLYGGGYEQYF. CDR3 nucleotide sequence: TGTGCCAGCAGTTTATATGGCGGGGGCTACGAGCAGTACTTC.

V gene TRBV7-9 combines with J gene TRBJ2-1, with 10 bases that match TRBD2. This CDR3 is built from 15 residues. Germline V lookup: CDR1 SEHNR, CDR2 FQNEAQ (reference sequence). V lost 1 base to trimming and J lost 13 bases; unmatched junction nucleotides: 10. The CDR3 sequence is CASSLEAGGPVRQFF. Written as DNA, the CDR3 is TGTGCCAGCAGCTTAGAAGCGGGAGGGCCTGTTCGACAGTTCTTC.

The chain joins TRBV5-1 to TRBJ2-7; 7 bases agree with TRBD1. The ends lost 4 bases at V and 3 bases at J; junction bases unmatched: 10. The germline V gene encodes CDR1 SGHRS and CDR2 YFSETQ. This CDR3 spans 15 amino acids. The CDR3 loop is CASSTSDRSYYEQYF. The CDR3 nucleotides are TGCGCCAGCAGCACCTCGGACAGGAGCTACTACGAGCAGTACTTC.

This sequence joins TRBV9 and TRBJ1-2; D gene uncertain. This CDR3 contains 14 residues. The germline V gene has CDR1 SGDLS and CDR2 YYNGEE. The V end was cut by 0 bases, the J end by 1 base, with 7 bases between. The CDR3 is CASSVDGGNYGYTF. CDR3 sequence (DNA): TGTGCCAGCAGCGTAGATGGAGGTAACTATGGCTACACCTTC.

The chain employs TRBV6-1 and TRBJ1-1; D possibly corresponds to TRBD1 (5 bases). Trimming removed 1 base at V and 3 bases at J, with 12 bases between. Germline V gene data show CDR1 as MNHNS and CDR2 as SASEGT. This CDR3 region has 15 residues. This CDR3 reads CASSEDFGGDTEAFF. The CDR3 bases are TGTGCCAGCAGTGAAGATTTCGGGGGGGACACTGAAGCTTTCTTT.

The DNA for the CDR3 is TGTGCCAGCAGCTTAAGCGCCGGGAGAGACTATGGCTACACCTTC. Translating it yields CASSLSAGRDYGYTF. The V and J genes are TRBV7-2 and TRBJ1-2; D is unresolved. The CDR3 spans 15 residues. The V gene lost 2 bases and the J gene lost 3 bases, with 13 bases spanning the gap. Germline CDR1 reads SGHTA; CDR2 reads FQGNSA.

The chain carries TRBV11-2 and TRBJ2-7, with D possibly being TRBD2 (6 bases). This CDR3 comprises 13 residues. Germline CDR1 reads SGHAT; CDR2 reads FQNNGV. The V end lost 5 bases, the J end lost 1 base, and 9 bases lay between the germline ends. The CDR3 DNA is TGTGCCAGCAGCGCGGGACGGTCCTACGAGCAGTACTTC. Translated: CASSAGRSYEQYF.

The chain employs TRBV4-2 and TRBJ2-3; D remains unclear. V was shortened by 4 bases and J by 1 base, with 12 bases between the two germline ends. The germline V gene has CDR1 LGHNA and CDR2 YNFKEQ. The CDR3 loop spans 15 amino acids. The CDR3: CASSRIGEGTDTQYF. The CDR3 nucleotides are TGTGCCAGCAGCCGGATCGGAGAGGGCACAGATACGCAGTATTTT.

The chain carries TRBV7-3 and TRBJ2-5, with D unclear. This CDR3 contains 14 residues. Per the germline V gene, CDR1 is SGHTA and CDR2 is FQGTGA. V was cut by 5 bases and J by 2 bases, with 12 bases left in between. Here the CDR3 reads CASSVRVYQETQYF. CDR3 in DNA: TGTGCCAGCAGCGTCCGGGTTTATCAAGAGACCCAGTACTTC.

This sequence joins TRBV6-5 and TRBJ2-1, with a possible D match to TRBD2 (5 bases). Per germline, CDR1 MNHEY and CDR2 SVGAGI. The CDR3 loop spans 15 amino acids. V was trimmed by 2 bases and J by 2 bases, leaving 10 bases between them. CDR3 sequence reads: CASSYGEFPYNEQFF. In nucleotides, the CDR3 is TGTGCCAGCAGTTACGGGGAGTTCCCCTACAATGAGCAGTTCTTC.

The rearrangement joins TRBV7-9 to TRBJ2-1, with D perhaps given as TRBD1 or TRBD2 (5 bases each). Germline lookup yields CDR1 SEHNR and CDR2 FQNEAQ (reference sequence). This CDR3 is built from 14 residues. V was trimmed by 3 bases and J by 5 bases, leaving 11 bases between them. The CDR3 sequence: CASSLSGPNNEQFF. The DNA of the CDR3 is TGTGCCAGCAGCTTGTCGGGACCCAACAATGAGCAGTTCTTC.